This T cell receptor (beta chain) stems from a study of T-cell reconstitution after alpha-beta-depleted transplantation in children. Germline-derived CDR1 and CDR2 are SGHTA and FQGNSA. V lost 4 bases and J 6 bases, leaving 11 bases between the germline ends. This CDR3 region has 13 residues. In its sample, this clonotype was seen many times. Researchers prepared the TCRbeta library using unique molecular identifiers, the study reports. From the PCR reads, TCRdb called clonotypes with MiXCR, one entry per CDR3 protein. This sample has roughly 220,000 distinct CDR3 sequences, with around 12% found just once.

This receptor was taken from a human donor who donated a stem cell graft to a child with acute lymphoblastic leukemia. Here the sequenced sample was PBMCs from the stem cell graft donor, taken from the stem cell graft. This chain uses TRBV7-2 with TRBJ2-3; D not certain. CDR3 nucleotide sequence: TGTGCCAGCAGCTCCTCTACCGCTGATACGCAGTATTTT. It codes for CASSSSTADTQYF.